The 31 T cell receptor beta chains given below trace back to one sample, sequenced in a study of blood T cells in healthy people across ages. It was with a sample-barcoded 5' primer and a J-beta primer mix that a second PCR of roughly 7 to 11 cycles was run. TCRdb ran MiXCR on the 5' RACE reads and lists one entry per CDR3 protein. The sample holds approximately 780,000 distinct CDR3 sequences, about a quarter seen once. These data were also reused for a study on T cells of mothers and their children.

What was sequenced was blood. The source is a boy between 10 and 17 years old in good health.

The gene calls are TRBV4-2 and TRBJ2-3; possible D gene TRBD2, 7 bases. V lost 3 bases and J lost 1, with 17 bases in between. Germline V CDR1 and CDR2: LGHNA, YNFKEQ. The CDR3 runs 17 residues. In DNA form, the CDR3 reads TGTGCCAGCAGCCATGAAGAAGGGGGGGGCGGCACAGATACGCAGTATTTT. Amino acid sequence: CASSHEEGGGGTDTQYF.

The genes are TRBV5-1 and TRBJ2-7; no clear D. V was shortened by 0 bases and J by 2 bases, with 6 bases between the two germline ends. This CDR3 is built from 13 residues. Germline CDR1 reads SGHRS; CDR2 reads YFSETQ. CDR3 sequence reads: CASSLADTYEQYF. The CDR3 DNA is TGCGCCAGCAGCTTGGCCGACACCTACGAGCAGTACTTC.

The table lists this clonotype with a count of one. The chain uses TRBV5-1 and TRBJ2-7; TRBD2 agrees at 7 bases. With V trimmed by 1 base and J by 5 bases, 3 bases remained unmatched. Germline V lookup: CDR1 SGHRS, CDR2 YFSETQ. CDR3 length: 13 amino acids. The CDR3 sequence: CASSLSGTHEQYF. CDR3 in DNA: TGCGCCAGCAGCTTGAGCGGGACCCACGAGCAGTACTTC.

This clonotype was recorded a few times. Here the CDR3 reads CASSRGGSDTQYF. The DNA of the CDR3 is TGCGCCAGCTCCCGGGGGGGATCAGATACGCAGTATTTT. The gene calls are TRBV5-1 and TRBJ2-3, with TRBD2 identical over 8 bases. Per germline, CDR1 SGHRS and CDR2 YFSETQ. With V trimmed by 7 bases and J by 4 bases, 5 bases remained unmatched. This CDR3 has 13 amino acids.

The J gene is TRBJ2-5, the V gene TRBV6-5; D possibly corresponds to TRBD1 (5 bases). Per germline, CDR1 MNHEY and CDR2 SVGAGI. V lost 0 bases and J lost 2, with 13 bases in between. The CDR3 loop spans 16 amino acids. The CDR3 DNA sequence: TGTGCCAGCAGTTACTCCGACAGTCCTATTCAAGAGACCCAGTACTTC. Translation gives CASSYSDSPIQETQYF.

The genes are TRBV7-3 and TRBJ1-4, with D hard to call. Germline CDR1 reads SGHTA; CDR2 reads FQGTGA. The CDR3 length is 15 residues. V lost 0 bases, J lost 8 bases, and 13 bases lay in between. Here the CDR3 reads CASSLTGGPGEKLFF. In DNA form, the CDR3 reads TGTGCCAGCAGCTTAACAGGAGGCCCGGGAGAAAAACTGTTTTTT. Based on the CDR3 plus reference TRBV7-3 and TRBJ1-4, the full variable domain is GAGVSQTPSNKVTEKGKYVELRCDPISGHTALYWYRQSLGQGPEFLIYFQGTGAADDSGLPNDRFFAVRPEGSVSTLKIQRTERGDSAVYLCASSLTGGPGEKLFFGSGTQLSVL.

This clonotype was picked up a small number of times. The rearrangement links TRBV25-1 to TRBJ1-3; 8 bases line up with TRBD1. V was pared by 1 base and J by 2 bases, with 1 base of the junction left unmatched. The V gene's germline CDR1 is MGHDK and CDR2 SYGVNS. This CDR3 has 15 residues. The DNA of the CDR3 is TGTGCCAGCAGTGAATCAGGGGGCGCTGGAAACACCATATATTTT. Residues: CASSESGGAGNTIYF.

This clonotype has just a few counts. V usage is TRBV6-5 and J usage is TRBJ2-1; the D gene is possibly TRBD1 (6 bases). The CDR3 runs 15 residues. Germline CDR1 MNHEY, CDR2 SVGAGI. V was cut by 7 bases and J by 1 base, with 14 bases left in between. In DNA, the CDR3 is TGTGCCAGCACCCCGGGACACCAGTCCTACAATGAGCAGTTCTTC. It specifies CASTPGHQSYNEQFF.

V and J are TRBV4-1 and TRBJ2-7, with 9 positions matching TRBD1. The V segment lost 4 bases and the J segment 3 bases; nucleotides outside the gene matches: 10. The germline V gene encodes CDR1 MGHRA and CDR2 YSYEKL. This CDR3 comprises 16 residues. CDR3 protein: CASSRPGQGRDYEQYF. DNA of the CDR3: TGCGCCAGCAGCCGACCGGGACAGGGACGGGACTACGAGCAGTACTTC.

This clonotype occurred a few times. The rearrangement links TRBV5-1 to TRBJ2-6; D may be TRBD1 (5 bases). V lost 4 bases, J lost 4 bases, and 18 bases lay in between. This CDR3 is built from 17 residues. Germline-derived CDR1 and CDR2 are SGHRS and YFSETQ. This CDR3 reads CASSITPQGIGANVLTF. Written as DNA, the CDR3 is TGCGCCAGCAGCATAACACCTCAGGGTATCGGGGCCAACGTCCTGACTTTC.

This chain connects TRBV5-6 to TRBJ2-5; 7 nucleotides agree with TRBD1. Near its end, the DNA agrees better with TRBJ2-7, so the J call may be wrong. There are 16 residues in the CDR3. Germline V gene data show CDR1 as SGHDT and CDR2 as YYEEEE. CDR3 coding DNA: TGTGCCAGCAGCCGAGGGCGAACAGGGGATCCCTACGAGCAGTACTTC. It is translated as CASSRGRTGDPYEQYF.

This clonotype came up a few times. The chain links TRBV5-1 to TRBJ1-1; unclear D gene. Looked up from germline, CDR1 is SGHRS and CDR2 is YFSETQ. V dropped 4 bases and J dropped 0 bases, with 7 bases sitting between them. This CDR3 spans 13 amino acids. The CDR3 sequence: CASSPTLNTEAFF. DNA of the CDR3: TGCGCCAGCAGCCCGACCCTGAACACTGAAGCTTTCTTT.

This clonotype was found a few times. CDR3 sequence (DNA): TGCAGTGCTAGAGACCCAGGGGCCCTGGGAACTGAAGCTTTCTTT. Its translation: CSARDPGALGTEAFF. This chain connects TRBV20-1 to TRBJ1-1, with TRBD1 as a possible D gene (6 bases). V was clipped by 0 bases and J by 5 bases, with 16 bases between them. CDR3 length: 15 residues. CDR1 and CDR2 (germline): DFQATT, SNEGSKA (reference sequence).

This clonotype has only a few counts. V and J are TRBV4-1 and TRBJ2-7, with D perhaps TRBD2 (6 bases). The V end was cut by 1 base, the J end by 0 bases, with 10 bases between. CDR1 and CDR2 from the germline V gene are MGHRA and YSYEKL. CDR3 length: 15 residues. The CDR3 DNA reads TGCGCCAGCAGCCAAGTTGGAGGGAGCTCCTACGAGCAGTACTTC. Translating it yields CASSQVGGSSYEQYF.

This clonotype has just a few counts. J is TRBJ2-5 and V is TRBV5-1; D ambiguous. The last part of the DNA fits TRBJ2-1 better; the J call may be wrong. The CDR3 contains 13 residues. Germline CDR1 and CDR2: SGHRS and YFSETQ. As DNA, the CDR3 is TGCGCCAGCAGGGTTGCGGCGCCCTATGAGCAGTTCTTC. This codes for CASRVAAPYEQFF.

CDR3 residues: CASSQRTGGYYEQYF. CDR3 DNA: TGTGCCAGCAGCCAAAGGACAGGGGGCTACTACGAGCAGTACTTC. The rearrangement joins TRBV3-1 to TRBJ2-5; 11 bases are a match to TRBD1. The J call may not be correct, given that the DNA end is closer to TRBJ2-7. CDR1 and CDR2 from the germline V gene are LGHDT and YNNKEL (reference sequence). The CDR3 covers 15 residues.

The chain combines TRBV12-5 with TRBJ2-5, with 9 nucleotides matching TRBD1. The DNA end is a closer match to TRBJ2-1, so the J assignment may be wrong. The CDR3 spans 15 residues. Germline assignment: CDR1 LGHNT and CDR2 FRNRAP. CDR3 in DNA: TGTGCTAGTGGTCCAGCGGGACAGGGCTACAATGAGCAGTTCTTC. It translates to CASGPAGQGYNEQFF.

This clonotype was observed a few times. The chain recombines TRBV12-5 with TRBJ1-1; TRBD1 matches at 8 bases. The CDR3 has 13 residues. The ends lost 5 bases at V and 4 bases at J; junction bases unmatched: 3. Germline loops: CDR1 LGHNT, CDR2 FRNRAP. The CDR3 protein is CASGGQGSTEAFF. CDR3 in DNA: TGTGCTAGTGGTGGACAGGGAAGCACTGAAGCTTTCTTT.

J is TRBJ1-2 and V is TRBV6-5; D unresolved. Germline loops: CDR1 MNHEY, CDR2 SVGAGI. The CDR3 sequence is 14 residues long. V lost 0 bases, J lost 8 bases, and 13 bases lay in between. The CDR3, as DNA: TGTGCCAGCAGTTACTCGGCCGGGCGAGAAGGCTACACCTTC. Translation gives CASSYSAGREGYTF.

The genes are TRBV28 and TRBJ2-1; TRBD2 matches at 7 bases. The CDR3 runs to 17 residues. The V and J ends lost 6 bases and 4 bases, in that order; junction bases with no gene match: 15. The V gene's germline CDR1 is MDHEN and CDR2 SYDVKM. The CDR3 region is CASRASSGAPNYNEQFF. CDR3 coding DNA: TGTGCCAGCAGAGCATCGAGCGGGGCGCCCAATTACAATGAGCAGTTCTTC.

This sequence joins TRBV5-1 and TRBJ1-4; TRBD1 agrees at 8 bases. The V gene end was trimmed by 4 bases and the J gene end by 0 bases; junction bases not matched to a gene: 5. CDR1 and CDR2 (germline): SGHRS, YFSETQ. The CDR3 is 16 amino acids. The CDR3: CASSGGQGATNEKLFF. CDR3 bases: TGCGCCAGCAGCGGTGGACAGGGAGCAACTAATGAAAAACTGTTTTTT. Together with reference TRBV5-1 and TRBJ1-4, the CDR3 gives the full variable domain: KAGVTQTPRYLIKTRGQQVTLSCSPISGHRSVSWYQQTPGQGLQFLFEYFSETQRNKGNFPGRFSGRQFSNSRSEMNVSTLELGDSALYLCASSGGQGATNEKLFFGSGTQLSVL.

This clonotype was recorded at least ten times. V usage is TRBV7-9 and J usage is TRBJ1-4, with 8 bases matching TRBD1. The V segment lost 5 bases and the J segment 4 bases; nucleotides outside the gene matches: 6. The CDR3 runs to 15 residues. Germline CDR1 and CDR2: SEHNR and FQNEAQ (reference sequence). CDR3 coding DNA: TGTGCCAGCAGCCCTCCGGGACAGGTTAATGAAAAACTGTTTTTT. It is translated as CASSPPGQVNEKLFF.

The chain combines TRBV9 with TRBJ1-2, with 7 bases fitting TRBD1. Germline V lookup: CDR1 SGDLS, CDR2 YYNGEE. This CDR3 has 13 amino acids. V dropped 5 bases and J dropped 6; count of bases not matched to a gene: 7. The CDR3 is CASRPQGRDGYTF. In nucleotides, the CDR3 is TGTGCCAGCAGACCACAGGGGAGGGATGGCTACACCTTC.

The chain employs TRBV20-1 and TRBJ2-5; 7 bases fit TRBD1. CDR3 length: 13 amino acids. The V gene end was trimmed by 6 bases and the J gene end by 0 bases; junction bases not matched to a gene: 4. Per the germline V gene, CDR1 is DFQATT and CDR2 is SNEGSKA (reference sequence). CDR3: CSAPGQYQETQYF. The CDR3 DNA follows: TGCAGTGCGCCGGGACAGTACCAAGAGACCCAGTACTTC.

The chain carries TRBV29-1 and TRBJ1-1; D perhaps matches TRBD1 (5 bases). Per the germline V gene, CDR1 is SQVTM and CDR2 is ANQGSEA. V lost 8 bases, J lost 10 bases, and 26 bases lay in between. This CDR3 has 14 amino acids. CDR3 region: CSYGTESTLNGAFF. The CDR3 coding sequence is TGCAGCTACGGGACGGAGAGCACACTGAATGGAGCTTTCTTT.

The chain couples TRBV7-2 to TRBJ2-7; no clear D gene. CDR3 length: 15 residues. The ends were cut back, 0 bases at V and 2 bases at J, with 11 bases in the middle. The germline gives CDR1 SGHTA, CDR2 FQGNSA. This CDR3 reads CASSLASQETYEQYF. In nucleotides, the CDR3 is TGTGCCAGCAGCTTAGCGTCCCAGGAGACCTACGAGCAGTACTTC.

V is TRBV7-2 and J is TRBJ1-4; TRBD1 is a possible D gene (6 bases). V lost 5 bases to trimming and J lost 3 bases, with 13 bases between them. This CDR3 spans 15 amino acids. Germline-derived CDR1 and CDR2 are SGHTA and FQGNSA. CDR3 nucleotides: TGTGCCAGCAGCCCACAGGGCTTACCTAATGAAAAACTGTTTTTT. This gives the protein CASSPQGLPNEKLFF. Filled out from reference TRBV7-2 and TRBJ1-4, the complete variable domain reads GAGVSQSPSNKVTEKGKDVELRCDPISGHTALYWYRQSLGQGLEFLIYFQGNSAPDKSGLPSDRFSAERTGGSVSTLTIQRTQQEDSAVYLCASSPQGLPNEKLFFGSGTQLSVL.

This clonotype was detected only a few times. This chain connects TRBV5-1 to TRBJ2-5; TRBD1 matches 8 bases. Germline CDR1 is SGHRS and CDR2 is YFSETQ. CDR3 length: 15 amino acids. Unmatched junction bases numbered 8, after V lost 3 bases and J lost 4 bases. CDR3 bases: TGCGCCAGCAGCTCCGCTCTACAGGGGGGAGAGACCCAGTACTTC. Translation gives CASSSALQGGETQYF.

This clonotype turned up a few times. This chain's CDR3 is CASSLVGEGSYNEQFF. CDR3 in DNA: TGTGCCAGCAGCCTGGTCGGCGAGGGCTCCTACAATGAGCAGTTCTTC. This sequence joins TRBV7-8 and TRBJ2-1; weak D call: TRBD2 (5 bases). Trimming removed 5 bases at V and 0 bases at J, with 14 bases between. The CDR3 totals 16 residues. Germline V CDR1 and CDR2: SGHVS, FQNEAQ. Together with reference TRBV7-8 and TRBJ2-1, the CDR3 gives the full variable domain: GAGVSQSPRYKVAKRGQDVALRCDPISGHVSLFWYQQALGQGPEFLTYFQNEAQLDKSGLPSDRFFAERPEGSVSTLKIQRTQQEDSAVYLCASSLVGEGSYNEQFFGPGTRLTVL.

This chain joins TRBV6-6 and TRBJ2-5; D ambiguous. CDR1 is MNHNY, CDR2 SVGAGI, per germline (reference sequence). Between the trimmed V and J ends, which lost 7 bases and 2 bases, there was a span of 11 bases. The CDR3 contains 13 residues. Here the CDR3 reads CASTFRPQETQYF. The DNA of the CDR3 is TGTGCCAGCACCTTCAGGCCACAAGAGACCCAGTACTTC.

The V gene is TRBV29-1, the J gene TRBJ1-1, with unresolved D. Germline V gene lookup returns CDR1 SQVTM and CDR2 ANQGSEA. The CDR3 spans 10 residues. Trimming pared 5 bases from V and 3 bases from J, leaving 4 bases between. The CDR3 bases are TGCAGCGTTAAACACACTGAAGCTTTCTTT. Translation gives CSVKHTEAFF.